Each of the 24 T cell receptor beta chains below was sequenced from the same sample in a study of blood T cell repertoires in COVID-19. Sequencing was performed with immunoSEQ multiplex PCR; in TCRdb, only in-frame clones are kept and a portion is missing. This table holds about 69,000 clones, roughly 89% found once. The sequencing sample was made of peripheral blood. The receptor source for this set is a man in his fifties with acute or convalescent COVID-19.

The chain is built from TRBV6-5 and TRBJ2-3, with D perhaps TRBD2 (6 bases). The CDR3 has 15 residues. Germline loops: CDR1 MNHEY, CDR2 SVGAGI. Trimming took off 5 bases at V and 2 bases at J, with 14 bases between the two ends. Here the CDR3 DNA reads TGTGCCAGCAGTAAGGAGGGGCGAAACACAGATACGCAGTATTTT. Encoded protein: CASSKEGRNTDTQYF.

This chain links TRBV7-9 with TRBJ2-3; 9 nucleotides agree with TRBD2. Germline loops: CDR1 SEHNR, CDR2 FQNEAQ (reference sequence). The CDR3 loop spans 19 amino acids. V gave up 1 base and J gave up 0 bases; unmatched junction bases: 11. Here the CDR3 DNA reads TGTGCCAGCAGCTTAGGGGGGCGACTAGCGGTGTCTAGCACAGATACGCAGTATTTT. It yields the protein CASSLGGRLAVSSTDTQYF.

V gene TRBV18 combines with J gene TRBJ2-5, with no clear D. Germline CDR1 KGHSH, CDR2 LQKENI. V dropped 3 bases and J dropped 5 bases, with 10 bases sitting between them. The CDR3 runs 13 residues. The CDR3 nucleotides are TGTGCCAGCTCACCTGATATTCGGGAGACCCAGTACTTC. Translated: CASSPDIRETQYF.

This chain connects TRBV6-4 to TRBJ2-7; D unclear. CDR1 is MRHNA and CDR2 is SNTAGT in the germline V gene. There are 14 residues in the CDR3. Between the trimmed V and J ends, which lost 3 bases and 0 bases, there was a span of 9 bases. CDR3 in DNA: TGTGCCAGCAGTGAACGACTCCTCTCCTACGAGCAGTACTTC. It codes for CASSERLLSYEQYF.

The J gene is TRBJ2-3, the V gene TRBV9; possible D gene TRBD1, 8 bases. This CDR3 spans 15 amino acids. From germline, CDR1 is SGDLS and CDR2 YYNGEE. The germline V and J ends were trimmed by 4 bases and 11 bases, with 23 bases remaining between them. CDR3 DNA sequence: TGTGCCAGCAGCTCGTCACAGGGGGGTCGCGGGAGGCAGTATTTT. Its translation: CASSSSQGGRGRQYF.

The CDR3 bases are TGTGCCAGCAGTTCGGGAGGTTCCTACGAGCAGTACTTC. Protein product: CASSSGGSYEQYF. This chain uses TRBV12-3 or TRBV12-4 with TRBJ2-7, with 7 bases that match TRBD2. J was trimmed by 1 base and V by 4 bases; bases with no gene match: 1. CDR3 length: 13 amino acids.

This clone was detected once. V gene TRBV19 combines with J gene TRBJ1-1, with 7 bases aligning to TRBD1. Trimming at V came to 4 bases and at J to 2 bases, leaving 4 bases not matched to a gene. Germline V gene lookup returns CDR1 LNHDA and CDR2 SQIVND (reference sequence). The CDR3 is made up of 14 amino acids. Here the CDR3 reads CASSSDRANTEAFF. The CDR3 DNA follows: TGTGCCAGTAGTAGCGACAGGGCTAACACTGAAGCTTTCTTT.

The chain recombines TRBV10-2 with TRBJ2-7; no clear D. Between the trimmed V and J ends, which lost 4 bases and 2 bases, there was a span of 9 bases. The CDR3 length is 13 residues. Germline CDR1 is WSHSY and CDR2 is SAAADI. The CDR3 region is CASSGEPTYEQYF. Written as DNA, the CDR3 is TGCGCCAGCAGTGGAGAACCCACCTACGAGCAGTACTTC.

The rearrangement joins TRBV5-4 to TRBJ2-1; D not resolved. This CDR3 has 14 residues. In germline, CDR1 is SGHNT, CDR2 YYREEE (reference sequence). V was cut by 2 bases and J by 4 bases, with 10 bases left in between. This CDR3 is CASSFRFQYNEQFF. For the CDR3, the DNA is TGTGCCAGCAGCTTCCGGTTCCAATACAATGAGCAGTTCTTC. Supplemented by reference TRBV5-4 and TRBJ2-1, the full variable domain reads ETGVTQSPTHLIKTRGQQVTLRCSSQSGHNTVSWYQQALGQGPQFIFQYYREEENGRGNFPPRFSGLQFPNYSSELNVNALELDDSALYLCASSFRFQYNEQFFGPGTRLTVL.

The chain joins TRBV5-6 to TRBJ2-1, with 12 bases fitting TRBD2. The CDR3 is 16 residues long. Germline CDR1 reads SGHDT; CDR2 reads YYEEEE. Trimming cost V 0 bases and J 10 bases; bases outside gene matches: 8. CDR3 in amino acids: CASSLAASGRGREQFF. DNA of the CDR3: TGTGCCAGCAGCTTGGCGGCTAGCGGGAGGGGAAGGGAGCAGTTCTTC.

For this clone: Other nucleotide sequences from this sample produce the same CDR3. V usage is TRBV19 and J usage is TRBJ2-5; 10 nucleotides align to TRBD2. V shed 2 bases and J 5 bases; nucleotides not matched to a gene: 5. Germline lookup yields CDR1 LNHDA and CDR2 SQIVND (reference sequence). The CDR3 is 15 amino acids. DNA of the CDR3: TGTGCCAGTAGTATACTAGCGGGAGAGGCGGAGACCCAGTACTTC. Translating gives CASSILAGEAETQYF.

The genes are TRBV7-6 and TRBJ2-1, with D possibly matching TRBD2 (5 bases). The CDR3 has 15 residues. Germline CDR1 reads SGHVS; CDR2 reads FNYEAQ. V shed 5 bases and J shed 5 bases, with 16 bases lying between them. The CDR3 DNA reads TGTGCCAGCAGCCAGCAGACTGCGGGTAACAATGAGCAGTTCTTC. Its protein is CASSQQTAGNNEQFF.

The CDR3 bases are TGTGCCAGCTCACCCGGGACTAGCCAGACCCAGTACTTC. It is translated as CASSPGTSQTQYF. This chain connects TRBV18 to TRBJ2-5; TRBD2 aligns across 9 bases. The CDR3 is made up of 13 amino acids. Germline lookup yields CDR1 KGHSH and CDR2 LQKENI. The V segment lost 3 bases and the J segment 6 bases; nucleotides outside the gene matches: 2. Variable domain in full (rest from reference TRBV18 and TRBJ2-5): NAGVMQNPRHLVRRRGQEARLRCSPMKGHSHVYWYRQLPEEGLKFMVYLQKENIIDESGMPKERFSAEFPKEGPSILRIQQVVRGDSAAYFCASSPGTSQTQYFGPGTRLLVL.

This chain uses TRBV11-2 with TRBJ2-5; D remains ambiguous. Germline-derived CDR1 and CDR2 are SGHAT and FQNNGV. The CDR3 is 14 amino acids. Trimming took off 1 base at V and 0 bases at J, with 6 bases between the two ends. The CDR3 coding sequence is TGTGCCAGCAGCTTAGGGGCACACCAAGAGACCCAGTACTTC. Its protein is CASSLGAHQETQYF.

CDR3 sequence (DNA): TGTGCCACCAGTGATTTGGGGGGGACAGATAACACAGATACGCAGTATTTT. Residues: CATSDLGGTDNTDTQYF. The V gene is TRBV24-1, the J gene TRBJ2-3, with D perhaps matching TRBD1 (7 bases). The V gene lost 0 bases and the J gene lost 2 bases, with 14 bases spanning the gap. The CDR3 is 17 residues long. CDR1 and CDR2 from the germline V gene are KGHDR and SFDVKD.

The chain employs TRBV15 and TRBJ1-2; no firm D call. V lost 0 bases and J lost 4, with 18 bases in between. CDR1 and CDR2 from the germline V gene are LNHNV and YYDKDF (reference sequence). The CDR3 is 17 residues long. The chain's CDR3 is CATSRDLGDNPTYGYTF. DNA for the CDR3: TGTGCCACCAGCAGAGATCTCGGGGATAATCCTACCTATGGCTACACCTTC.

The chain couples TRBV10-3 to TRBJ2-3; 13 positions agree with TRBD2. The V and J ends lost 6 bases and 4 bases, in that order; junction bases with no gene match: 1. CDR3 size: 14 residues. Looked up from germline, CDR1 is ENHRY and CDR2 is SYGVKD. The CDR3 here is CAISGLAGADTQYF. The CDR3 DNA reads as TGTGCCATCAGCGGACTAGCGGGGGCAGATACGCAGTATTTT.

V gene TRBV7-9 combines with J gene TRBJ2-2; TRBD1 matches 7 bases. Germline CDR1 and CDR2: SEHNR and FQNEAQ (reference sequence). CDR3 size: 16 residues. Losses at the gene ends were 2 bases for V and 5 bases for J; bases not matched to a gene: 8. The CDR3 DNA sequence: TGTGCCAGCAGCTTACCTACCGGGACAGTGACCGGGGAGCTGTTTTTT. Translating it yields CASSLPTGTVTGELFF.

The gene calls are TRBV6-5 and TRBJ1-2; D is ambiguous. CDR1 and CDR2 (germline): MNHEY, SVGAGI. The CDR3 length is 13 residues. The germline V and J ends were trimmed by 5 bases and 8 bases, with 15 bases remaining between them. The CDR3 reads CASSRFPGDGYTF. The CDR3 DNA is TGTGCCAGCAGTCGCTTCCCAGGCGACGGCTACACCTTC.

This rearrangement joins TRBV4-1 to TRBJ2-5; D not certain. Per the germline V gene, CDR1 is MGHRA and CDR2 is YSYEKL. The germline V and J ends were trimmed by 0 bases and 3 bases, with 11 bases remaining between them. This CDR3 is 15 amino acids long. The CDR3 here is CASSQDSSSEETQYF. The DNA of the CDR3 is TGCGCCAGCAGCCAAGACTCGTCTAGTGAAGAGACCCAGTACTTC.

The CDR3 is CASNPIRDILSGNTIYF. Written as DNA, the CDR3 is TGTGCCAGCAACCCGATTCGGGACATCCTCTCTGGAAACACCATATATTTT. The V call is TRBV6-2 or TRBV6-3, the J call TRBJ1-3, with TRBD1 as a possible D gene (6 bases). The V end lost 7 bases, the J end lost 0 bases, and 19 bases lay between the germline ends. From germline, CDR1 is MNHEY and CDR2 SVGEGT. The CDR3 is 17 residues long.

The chain is built from TRBV2 and TRBJ2-7; the D is unclear. Germline V gene lookup returns CDR1 SNHLY and CDR2 FYNNEI. CDR3 size: 14 residues. V gave up 6 bases and J gave up 7 bases, with 19 bases separating them. The CDR3 sequence: CASRVSAPVGEQYF. CDR3 DNA sequence: TGTGCCAGCAGGGTAAGCGCCCCCGTTGGTGAGCAGTACTTC. The full variable domain, rest sourced from reference TRBV2 and TRBJ2-7, is EPEVTQTPSHQVTQMGQEVILRCVPISNHLYFYWYRQILGQKVEFLVSFYNNEISEKSEIFDDQFSVERPDGSNFTLKIRSTKLEDSAMYFCASRVSAPVGEQYFGPGTRLTVT.

This chain uses TRBV12-5 with TRBJ2-7; 14 positions match TRBD2. V lost 0 bases, J lost 5 bases, and 3 bases stayed unmatched. The CDR3 contains 16 residues. The germline CDR1 and CDR2 sequences are LGHNT and FRNRAP. CDR3 residues: CASGLVPGLAGDEQYF. CDR3 nucleotides: TGTGCTAGTGGTTTGGTTCCGGGACTAGCGGGAGACGAGCAGTACTTC.

V and J are TRBV19 and TRBJ1-6; D perhaps matches TRBD1 (6 bases). Germline V gives CDR1 LNHDA, CDR2 SQIVND (reference sequence). Trimming left V 4 bases short and J 7 bases short, with 11 bases between. The CDR3 consists of 14 residues. This chain's CDR3 is CASSTDSTNSPLHF. The CDR3 DNA follows: TGTGCCAGTAGTACGGACAGCACAAATTCACCCCTCCACTTT.